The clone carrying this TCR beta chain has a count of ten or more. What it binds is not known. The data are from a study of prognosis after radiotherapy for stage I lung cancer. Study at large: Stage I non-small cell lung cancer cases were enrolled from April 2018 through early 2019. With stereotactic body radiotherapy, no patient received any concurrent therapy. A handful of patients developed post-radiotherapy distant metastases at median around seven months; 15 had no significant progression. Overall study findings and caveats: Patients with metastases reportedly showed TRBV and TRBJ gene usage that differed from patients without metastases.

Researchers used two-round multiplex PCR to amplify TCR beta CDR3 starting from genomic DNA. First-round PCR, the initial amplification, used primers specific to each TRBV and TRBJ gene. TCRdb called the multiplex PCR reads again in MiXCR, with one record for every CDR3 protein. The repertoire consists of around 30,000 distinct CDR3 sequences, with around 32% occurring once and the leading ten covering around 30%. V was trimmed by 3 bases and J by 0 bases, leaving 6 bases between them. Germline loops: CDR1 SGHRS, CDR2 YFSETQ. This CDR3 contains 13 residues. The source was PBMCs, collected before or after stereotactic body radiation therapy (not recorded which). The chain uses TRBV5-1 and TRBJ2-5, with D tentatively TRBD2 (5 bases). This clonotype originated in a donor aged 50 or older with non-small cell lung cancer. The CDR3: CASSWEYQETQYF. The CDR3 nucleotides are TGCGCCAGCAGCTGGGAGTACCAAGAGACCCAGTACTTC.